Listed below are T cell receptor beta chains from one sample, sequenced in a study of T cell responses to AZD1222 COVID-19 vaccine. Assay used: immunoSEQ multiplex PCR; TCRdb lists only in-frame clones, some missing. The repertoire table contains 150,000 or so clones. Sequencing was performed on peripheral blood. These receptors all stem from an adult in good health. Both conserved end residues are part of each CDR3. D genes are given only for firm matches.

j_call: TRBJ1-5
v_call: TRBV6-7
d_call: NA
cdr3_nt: TGTGCCAGCAGTTACTCGTCTGACAGGCCCCTCCTATATAACAATCAGCCCCAGCATTTT
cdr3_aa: CASSYSSDRPLLYNNQPQHF

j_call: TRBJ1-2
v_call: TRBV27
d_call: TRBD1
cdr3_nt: TGTGCCAGCAGTTTAATCGGGACAGAAGCCCTCGCGAGAGGCTACACCTTC
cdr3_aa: CASSLIGTEALARGYTF

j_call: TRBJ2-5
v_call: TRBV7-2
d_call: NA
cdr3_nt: TGTGCCAGCAGCTTACAGGGGGGGAAGGAGACCCAGTACTTC
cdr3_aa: CASSLQGGKETQYF

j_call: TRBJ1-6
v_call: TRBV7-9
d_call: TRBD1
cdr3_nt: TGTGCCAGCAGCTTAGTTGACAGGGGGAATTCACCCCTCCACTTT
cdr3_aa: CASSLVDRGNSPLHF

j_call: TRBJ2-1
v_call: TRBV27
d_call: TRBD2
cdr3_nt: TGTGCCAGCAGTACAAGGCTCGGCGGGGGGGACAATGAGCAGTTCTTC
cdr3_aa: CASSTRLGGGDNEQFF

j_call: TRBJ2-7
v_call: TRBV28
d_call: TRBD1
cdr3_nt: TGTGCCAGCAGTGGGACAGCAGTCTACGAGCAGTACTTC
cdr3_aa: CASSGTAVYEQYF

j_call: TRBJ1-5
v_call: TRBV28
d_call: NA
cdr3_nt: TGTGCCAGCAGTTTATTTGGGGATCAGCCCCAGCATTTT
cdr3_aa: CASSLFGDQPQHF

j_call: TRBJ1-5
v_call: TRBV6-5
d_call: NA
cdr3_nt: TGTGCCAGCAGTACGGGGGGAAATCAGCCCCAGCATTTT
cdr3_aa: CASSTGGNQPQHF

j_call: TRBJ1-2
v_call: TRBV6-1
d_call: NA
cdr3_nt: TGTGCCAGCAGTGAAATGGGGGGGACGGGCTATGGCTACACCTTC
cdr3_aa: CASSEMGGTGYGYTF

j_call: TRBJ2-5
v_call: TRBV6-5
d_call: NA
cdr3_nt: TGTGCCAGCAGTAATCCAGGGGTAGAGACCCAGTACTTC
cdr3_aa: CASSNPGVETQYF

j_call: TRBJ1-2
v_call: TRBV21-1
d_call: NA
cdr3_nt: TGTGCCAGCAGTCGGACGGCCTCCAGGCGCTACACCTTC
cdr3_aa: CASSRTASRRYTF

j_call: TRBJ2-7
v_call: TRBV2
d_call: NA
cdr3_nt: TGTGCCAGCATTCGAGAAGGGAGCTACGAGCAGTACTTC
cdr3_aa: CASIREGSYEQYF

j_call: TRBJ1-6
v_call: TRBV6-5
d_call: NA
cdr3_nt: TGTGCCAGCAGTTACCTAAGGAGTAGGGGGGATTCACCCCTCCACTTT
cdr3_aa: CASSYLRSRGDSPLHF

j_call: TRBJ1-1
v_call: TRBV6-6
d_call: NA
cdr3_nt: TGTGCCAGCAGTGTGGGTGGGGGGGGCGAAGCTTTCTTT
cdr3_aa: CASSVGGGGEAFF

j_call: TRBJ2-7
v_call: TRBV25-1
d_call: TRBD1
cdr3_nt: TGTGCCAGCGGCGACTACAGGGGCCACGAGCAGTACTTC
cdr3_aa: CASGDYRGHEQYF

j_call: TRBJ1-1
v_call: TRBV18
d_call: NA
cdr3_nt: TGTGCCAGCTCACCTCTACAGGGACTGGAGCCTGAAGCTTTCTTT
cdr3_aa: CASSPLQGLEPEAFF

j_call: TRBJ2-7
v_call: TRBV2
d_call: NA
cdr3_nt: TGTGCCAGCAGTGAACAGGGAGAGACCTACGAGCAGTACTTC
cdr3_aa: CASSEQGETYEQYF

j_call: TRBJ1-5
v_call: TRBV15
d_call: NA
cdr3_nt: TGTGCCACCAGCAGAGTAATAACAGGGCTGCGTCAGCCCCAGCATTTT
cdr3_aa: CATSRVITGLRQPQHF

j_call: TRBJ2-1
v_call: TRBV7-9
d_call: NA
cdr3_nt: TGTGCCAGCAGCTTAGCGCTGTACAGACACAATGAGCAGTTCTTC
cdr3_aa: CASSLALYRHNEQFF

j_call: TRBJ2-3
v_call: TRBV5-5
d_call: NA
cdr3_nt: TGTGCCAGCACCTCGACTCGGGAGATCACAGATACGCAGTATTTT
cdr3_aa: CASTSTREITDTQYF

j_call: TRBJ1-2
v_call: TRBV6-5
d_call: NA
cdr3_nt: TGTGCCAGCAGTAGCCACAGTAGAGCTAACTATGGCTACACCTTC
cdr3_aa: CASSSHSRANYGYTF

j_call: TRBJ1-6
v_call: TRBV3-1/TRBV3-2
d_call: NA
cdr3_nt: TGTGCCAGCAGCCAGACAGTTCTCAATTCACCCCTCCACTTT
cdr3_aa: CASSQTVLNSPLHF

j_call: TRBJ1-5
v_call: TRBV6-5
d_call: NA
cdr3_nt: TGTGCCAGCAACCCCAGGGGTTTGGGCAATCAGCCCCAGCATTTT
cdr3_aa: CASNPRGLGNQPQHF

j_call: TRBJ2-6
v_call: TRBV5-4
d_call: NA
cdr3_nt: TGTGCCAGCAGCTTGGGGGGGCCTATCTACTCTGGGGCCAACGTCCTGACTTTC
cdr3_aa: CASSLGGPIYSGANVLTF

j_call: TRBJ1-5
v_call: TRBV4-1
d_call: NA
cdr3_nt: TGCGCCAGCAGCCAAACACAGGGAGGCCGCAATCAGCCCCAGCATTTT
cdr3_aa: CASSQTQGGRNQPQHF

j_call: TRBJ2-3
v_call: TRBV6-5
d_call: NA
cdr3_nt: TGTGCCAGCAGTTACTCGGGTGCAGATACGCAGTATTTT
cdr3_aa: CASSYSGADTQYF

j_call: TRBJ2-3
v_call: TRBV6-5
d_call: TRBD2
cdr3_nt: TGTGCCAGCAGTTACTCGCGGGGGGTCACAGATACGCAGTATTTT
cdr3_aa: CASSYSRGVTDTQYF

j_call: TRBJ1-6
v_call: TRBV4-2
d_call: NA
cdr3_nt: TGTGCCAGCAGCCAAGATCCCAAGGGGTATAATTCACCCCTCCACTTT
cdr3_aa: CASSQDPKGYNSPLHF

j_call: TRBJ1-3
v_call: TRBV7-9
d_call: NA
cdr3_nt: TGTGCCAGCAGCTTAGCATTCGAAGCTTTTGCTGGAAACACCATATATTTT
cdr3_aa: CASSLAFEAFAGNTIYF

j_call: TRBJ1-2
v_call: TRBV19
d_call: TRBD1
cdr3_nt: TGTGCCAGTAGTTGGGGACAGGCGACGAACTATGGCTACACCTTC
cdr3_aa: CASSWGQATNYGYTF

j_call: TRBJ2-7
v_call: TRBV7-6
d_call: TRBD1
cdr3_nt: TGTGCCAGCAGCAAGGGACAGGGGGCAGTTGAGCAGTACTTC
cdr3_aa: CASSKGQGAVEQYF

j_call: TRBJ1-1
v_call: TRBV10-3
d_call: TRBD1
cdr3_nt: TGTGCCATCAGTGAGTACCCGGGACAGGGGTACAGTGAAGCTTTCTTT
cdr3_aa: CAISEYPGQGYSEAFF

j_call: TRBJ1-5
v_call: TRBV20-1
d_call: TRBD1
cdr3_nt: TGCAGTGCTAGTAGTGGCAGGGGGGACAATCAGCCCCAGCATTTT
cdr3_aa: CSASSGRGDNQPQHF

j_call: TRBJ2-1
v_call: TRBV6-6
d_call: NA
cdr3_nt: TGTGCCAGCGCTGTGAGAAATGAGCAGTTCTTC
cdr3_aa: CASAVRNEQFF

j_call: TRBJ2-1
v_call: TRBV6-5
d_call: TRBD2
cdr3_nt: TGTGCCAGCAGTTACGGGACTAGCGGAACCTACAATGAGCAGTTCTTC
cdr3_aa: CASSYGTSGTYNEQFF

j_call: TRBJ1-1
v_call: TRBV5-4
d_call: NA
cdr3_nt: TGTGCCAGCCGCATTGGGGGTATGAACACTGAAGCTTTCTTT
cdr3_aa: CASRIGGMNTEAFF

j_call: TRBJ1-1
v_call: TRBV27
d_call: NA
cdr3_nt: TGTGCCAGCACGCCGTTGGGGCCGTCGATCACTGAAGCTTTCTTT
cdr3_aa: CASTPLGPSITEAFF

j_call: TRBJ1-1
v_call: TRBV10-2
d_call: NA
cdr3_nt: TGCGCCAGCAGAGGGGAGGGGTCGGGGGCTTTCTTT
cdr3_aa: CASRGEGSGAFF

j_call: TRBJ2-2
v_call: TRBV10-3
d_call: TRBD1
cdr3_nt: TGTGCCATCAGTCTGGGACAGATCACCGGGGAGCTGTTTTTT
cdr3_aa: CAISLGQITGELFF

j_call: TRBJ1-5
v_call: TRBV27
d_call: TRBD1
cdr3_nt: TGTGCCAGCAGTTTATCGGGGGGGGACAGGGTACGTCTTGTTAACAATCAGCCCCAGCATTTT
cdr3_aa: CASSLSGGDRVRLVNNQPQHF

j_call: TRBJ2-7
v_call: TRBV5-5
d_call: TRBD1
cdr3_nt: TGTGCCAGCAGCTTGGAAGGACAGGACGGATCCTACGAGCAGTACTTC
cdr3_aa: CASSLEGQDGSYEQYF

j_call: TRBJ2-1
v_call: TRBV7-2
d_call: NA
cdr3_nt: TGTGCCAGCAGCCGTGGGGGATCACCGGAGCAGTTCTTC
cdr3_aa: CASSRGGSPEQFF

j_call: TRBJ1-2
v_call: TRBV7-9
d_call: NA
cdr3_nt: TGTGCCAGCAGCTTAGGAGGGGCTTTGCGGGGCTACACCTTC
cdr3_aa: CASSLGGALRGYTF

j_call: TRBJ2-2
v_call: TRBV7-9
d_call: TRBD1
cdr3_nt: TGTGCCAGCAGCCTCTGGGGACAGGCGAACACCGGGGAGCTGTTTTTT
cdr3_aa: CASSLWGQANTGELFF

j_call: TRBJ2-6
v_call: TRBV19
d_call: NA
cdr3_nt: TGTGCCAGTAGGTCAGAGGCTCCTAACGTCCTGACTTTC
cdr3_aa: CASRSEAPNVLTF

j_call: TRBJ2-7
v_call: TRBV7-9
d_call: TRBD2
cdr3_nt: TGTGCCAGCAGCTCCGCGGGACTACCGTCTGGGGAGCAGTACTTC
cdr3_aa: CASSSAGLPSGEQYF

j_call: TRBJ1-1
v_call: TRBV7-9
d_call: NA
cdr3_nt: TGTGCCAGCAGCTTGGGGCCCACCCTGAGCACTGAAGCTTTCTTT
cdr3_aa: CASSLGPTLSTEAFF

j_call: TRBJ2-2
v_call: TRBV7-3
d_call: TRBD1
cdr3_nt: TGTGCCAGCAGCTTAACCTACAGGGGGCGAACCGGGGAGCTGTTTTTT
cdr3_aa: CASSLTYRGRTGELFF

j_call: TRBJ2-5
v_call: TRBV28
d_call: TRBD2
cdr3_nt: TGTGCCATACGGGGGGGCGGGTCAGAGACCCAGTACTTC
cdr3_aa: CAIRGGGSETQYF

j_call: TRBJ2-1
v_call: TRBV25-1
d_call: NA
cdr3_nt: TGTGCCAGCAGTGAATACGCAGGGGGGAGGGACTACAATGAGCAGTTCTTC
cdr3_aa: CASSEYAGGRDYNEQFF

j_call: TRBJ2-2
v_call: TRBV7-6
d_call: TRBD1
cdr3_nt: TGTGCCAGCAGCCTTAGACAGGGGATTACCACCGGGGAGCTGTTTTTT
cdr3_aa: CASSLRQGITTGELFF